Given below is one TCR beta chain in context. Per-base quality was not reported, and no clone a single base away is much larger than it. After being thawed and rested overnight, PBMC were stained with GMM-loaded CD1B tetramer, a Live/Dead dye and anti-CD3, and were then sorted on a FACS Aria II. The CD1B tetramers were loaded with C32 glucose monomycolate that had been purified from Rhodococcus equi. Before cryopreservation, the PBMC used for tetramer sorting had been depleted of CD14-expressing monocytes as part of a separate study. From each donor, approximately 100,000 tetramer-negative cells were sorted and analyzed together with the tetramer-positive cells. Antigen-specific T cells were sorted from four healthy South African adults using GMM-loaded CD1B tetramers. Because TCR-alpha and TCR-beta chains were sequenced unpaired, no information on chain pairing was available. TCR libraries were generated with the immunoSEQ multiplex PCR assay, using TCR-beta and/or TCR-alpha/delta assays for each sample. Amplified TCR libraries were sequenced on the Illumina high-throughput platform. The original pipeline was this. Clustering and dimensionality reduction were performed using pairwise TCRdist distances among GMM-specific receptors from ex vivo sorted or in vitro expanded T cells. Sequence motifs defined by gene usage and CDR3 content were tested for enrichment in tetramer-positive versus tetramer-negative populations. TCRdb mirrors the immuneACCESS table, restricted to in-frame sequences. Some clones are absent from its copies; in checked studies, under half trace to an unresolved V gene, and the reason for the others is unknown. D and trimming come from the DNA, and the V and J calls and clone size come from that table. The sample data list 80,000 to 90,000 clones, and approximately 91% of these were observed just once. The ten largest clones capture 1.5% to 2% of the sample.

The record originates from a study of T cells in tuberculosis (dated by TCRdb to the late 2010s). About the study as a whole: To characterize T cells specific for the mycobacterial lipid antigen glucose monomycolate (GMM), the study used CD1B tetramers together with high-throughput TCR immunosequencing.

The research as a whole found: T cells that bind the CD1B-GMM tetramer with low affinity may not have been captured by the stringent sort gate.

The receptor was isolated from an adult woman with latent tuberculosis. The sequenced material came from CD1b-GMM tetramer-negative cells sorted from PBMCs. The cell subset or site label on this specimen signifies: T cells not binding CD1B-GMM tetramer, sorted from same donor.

The DNA sequence reads TGTGCCAGCGGAGGGGGGGCCGGGAGCCCCTACGAGCAGTACTTC. Its coded protein is CASGGGAGSPYEQYF. This receptor chain uses TRBV7-9 and TRBJ2-7, and perhaps TRBD2 as D gene, on 7 matching bases. Deletion took 8 bases off V and 2 bases off J, with a span of 19 bases between the germline ends. Spanning cysteine to phenylalanine, the CDR3 consists of 15 amino acids. Only the CDR3 portion is preserved as DNA: 45 bases, with reading frame beginning at the first base. The germline V gene (reference sequence) provides CDR1 SEHNR and CDR2 FQNEAQ.